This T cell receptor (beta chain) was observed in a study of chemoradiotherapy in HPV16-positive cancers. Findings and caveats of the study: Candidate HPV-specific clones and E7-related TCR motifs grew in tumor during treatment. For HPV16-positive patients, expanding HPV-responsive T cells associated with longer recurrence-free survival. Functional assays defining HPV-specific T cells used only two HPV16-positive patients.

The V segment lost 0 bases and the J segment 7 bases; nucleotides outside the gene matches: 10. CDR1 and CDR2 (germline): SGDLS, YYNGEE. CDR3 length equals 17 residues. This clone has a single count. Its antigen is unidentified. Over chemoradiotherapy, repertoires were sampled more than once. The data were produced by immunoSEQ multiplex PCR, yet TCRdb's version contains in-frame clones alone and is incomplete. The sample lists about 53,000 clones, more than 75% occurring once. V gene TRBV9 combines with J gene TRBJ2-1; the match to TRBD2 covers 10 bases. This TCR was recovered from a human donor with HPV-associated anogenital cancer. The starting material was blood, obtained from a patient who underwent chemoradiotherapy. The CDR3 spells CASSVAPSGGAQNEQFF. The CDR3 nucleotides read TGTGCCAGCAGCGTAGCCCCAAGCGGGGGGGCCCAGAATGAGCAGTTCTTC.